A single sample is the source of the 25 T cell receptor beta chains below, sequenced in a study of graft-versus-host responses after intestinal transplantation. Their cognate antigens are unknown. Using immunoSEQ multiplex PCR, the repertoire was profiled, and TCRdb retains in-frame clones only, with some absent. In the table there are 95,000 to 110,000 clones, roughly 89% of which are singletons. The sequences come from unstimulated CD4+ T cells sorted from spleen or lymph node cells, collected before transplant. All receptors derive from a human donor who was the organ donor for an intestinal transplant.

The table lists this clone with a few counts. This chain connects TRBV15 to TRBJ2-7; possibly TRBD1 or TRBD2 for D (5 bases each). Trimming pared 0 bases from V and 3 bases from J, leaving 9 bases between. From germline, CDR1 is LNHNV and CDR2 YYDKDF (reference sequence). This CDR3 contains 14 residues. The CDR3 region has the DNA TGTGCCACCAGCAGAGATCCAGGGAGCTACGAGCAGTACTTC. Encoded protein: CATSRDPGSYEQYF.

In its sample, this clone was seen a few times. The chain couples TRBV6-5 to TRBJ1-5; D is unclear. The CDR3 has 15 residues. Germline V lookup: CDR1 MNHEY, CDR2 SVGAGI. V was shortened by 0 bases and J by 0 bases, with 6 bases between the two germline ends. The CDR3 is CASSYSIRSNQPQHF. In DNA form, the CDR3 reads TGTGCCAGCAGTTACTCGATTCGTAGCAATCAGCCCCAGCATTTT.

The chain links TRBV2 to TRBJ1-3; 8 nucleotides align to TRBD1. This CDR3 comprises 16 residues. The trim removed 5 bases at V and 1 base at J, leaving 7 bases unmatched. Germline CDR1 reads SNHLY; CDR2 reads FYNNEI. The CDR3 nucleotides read TGTGCCAGCAGTTCACAGGGGGTCGGTTCTGGAAACACCATATATTTT. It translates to CASSSQGVGSGNTIYF.

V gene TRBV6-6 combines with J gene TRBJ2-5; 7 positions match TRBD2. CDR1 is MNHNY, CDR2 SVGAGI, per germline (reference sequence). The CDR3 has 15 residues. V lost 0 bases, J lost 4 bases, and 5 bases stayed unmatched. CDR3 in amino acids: CASSYSRLAGETQYF. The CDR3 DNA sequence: TGTGCCAGCAGTTACTCTAGACTAGCAGGAGAGACCCAGTACTTC.

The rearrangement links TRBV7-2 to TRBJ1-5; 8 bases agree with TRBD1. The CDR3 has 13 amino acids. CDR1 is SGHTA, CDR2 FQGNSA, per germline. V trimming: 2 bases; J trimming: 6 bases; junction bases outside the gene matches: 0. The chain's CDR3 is CASSLQGAQPQHF. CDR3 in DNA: TGTGCCAGCAGCTTACAGGGGGCTCAGCCCCAGCATTTT.

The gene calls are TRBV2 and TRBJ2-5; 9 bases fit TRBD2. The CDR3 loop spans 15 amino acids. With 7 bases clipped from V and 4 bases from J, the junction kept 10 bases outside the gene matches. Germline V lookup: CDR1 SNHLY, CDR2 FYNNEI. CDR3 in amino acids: CASISLGLAGETQYF. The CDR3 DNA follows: TGTGCCAGCATCTCCCTGGGACTAGCAGGAGAGACCCAGTACTTC.

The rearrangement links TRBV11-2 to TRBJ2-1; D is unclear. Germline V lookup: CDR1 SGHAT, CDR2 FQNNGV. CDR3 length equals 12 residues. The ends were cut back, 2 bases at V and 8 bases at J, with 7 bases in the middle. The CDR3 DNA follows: TGTGCCAGCAGCTTACTTGGTGATGAGCAGTTCTTC. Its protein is CASSLLGDEQFF.

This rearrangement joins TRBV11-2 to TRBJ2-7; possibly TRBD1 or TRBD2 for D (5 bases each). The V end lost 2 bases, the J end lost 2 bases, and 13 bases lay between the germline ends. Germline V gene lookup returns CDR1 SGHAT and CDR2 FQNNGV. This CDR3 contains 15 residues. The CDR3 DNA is TGTGCCAGCAGCTTAAGTGTGGGACCTCCCTACGAGCAGTACTTC. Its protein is CASSLSVGPPYEQYF. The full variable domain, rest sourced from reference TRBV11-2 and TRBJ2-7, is EAGVAQSPRYKIIEKRQSVAFWCNPISGHATLYWYQQILGQGPKLLIQFQNNGVVDDSQLPKDRFSAERLKGVDSTLKIQPAKLEDSAVYLCASSLSVGPPYEQYFGPGTRLTVT.

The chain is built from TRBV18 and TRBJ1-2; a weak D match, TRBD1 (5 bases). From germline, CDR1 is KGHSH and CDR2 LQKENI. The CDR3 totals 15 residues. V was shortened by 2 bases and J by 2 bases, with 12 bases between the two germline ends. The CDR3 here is CASSPGTKGNYGYTF. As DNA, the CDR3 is TGTGCCAGCTCACCAGGGACGAAGGGAAACTATGGCTACACCTTC.

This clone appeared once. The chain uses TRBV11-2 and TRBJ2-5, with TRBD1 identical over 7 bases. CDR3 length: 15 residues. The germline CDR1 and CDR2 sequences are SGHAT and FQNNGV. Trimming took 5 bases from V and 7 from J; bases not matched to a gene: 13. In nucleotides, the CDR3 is TGTGCCAGCAGCCCAGGGGGTTGGGCGCGTGGGACCCAGTACTTC. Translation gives CASSPGGWARGTQYF. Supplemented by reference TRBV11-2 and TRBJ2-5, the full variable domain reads EAGVAQSPRYKIIEKRQSVAFWCNPISGHATLYWYQQILGQGPKLLIQFQNNGVVDDSQLPKDRFSAERLKGVDSTLKIQPAKLEDSAVYLCASSPGGWARGTQYFGPGTRLLVL.

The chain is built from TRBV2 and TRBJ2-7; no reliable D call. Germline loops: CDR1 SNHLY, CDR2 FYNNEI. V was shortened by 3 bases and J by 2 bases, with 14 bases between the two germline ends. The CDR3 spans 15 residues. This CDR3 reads CASSDWRSLAYEQYF. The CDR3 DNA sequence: TGTGCCAGCAGTGATTGGCGATCCCTGGCCTACGAGCAGTACTTC.

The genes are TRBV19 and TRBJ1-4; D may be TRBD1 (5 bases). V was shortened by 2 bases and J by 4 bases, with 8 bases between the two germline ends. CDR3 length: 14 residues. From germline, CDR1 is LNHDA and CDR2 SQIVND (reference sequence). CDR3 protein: CASSIRGINEKLFF. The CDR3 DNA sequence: TGTGCCAGTAGTATACGGGGGATTAATGAAAAACTGTTTTTT.

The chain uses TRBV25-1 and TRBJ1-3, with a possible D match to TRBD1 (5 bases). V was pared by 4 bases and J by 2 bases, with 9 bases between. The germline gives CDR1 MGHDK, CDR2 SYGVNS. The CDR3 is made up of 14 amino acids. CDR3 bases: TGTGCCAGCAGTGTAGGGACCGCTGGAAACACCATATATTTT. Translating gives CASSVGTAGNTIYF.

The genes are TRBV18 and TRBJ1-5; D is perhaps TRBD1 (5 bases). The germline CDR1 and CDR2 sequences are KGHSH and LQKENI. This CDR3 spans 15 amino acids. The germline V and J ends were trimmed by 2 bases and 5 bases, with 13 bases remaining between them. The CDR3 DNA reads TGTGCCAGCTCACCATTTAACGGGGGAGATCAGCCCCAGCATTTT. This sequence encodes CASSPFNGGDQPQHF.

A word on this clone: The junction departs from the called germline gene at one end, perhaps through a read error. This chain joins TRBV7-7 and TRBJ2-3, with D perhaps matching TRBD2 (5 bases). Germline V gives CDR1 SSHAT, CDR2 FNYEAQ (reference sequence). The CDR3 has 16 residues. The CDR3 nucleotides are TGTGCTAGCAGCGTAGGACTGGAGCGACGCACAGATACGCAGTATTTT. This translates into CASSVGLERRTDTQYF.

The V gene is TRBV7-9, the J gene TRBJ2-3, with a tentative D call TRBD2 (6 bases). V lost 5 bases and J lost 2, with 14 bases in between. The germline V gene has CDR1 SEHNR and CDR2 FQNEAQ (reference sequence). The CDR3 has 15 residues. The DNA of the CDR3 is TGTGCCAGCAGCCTCTTCGGGGGAAACACAGATACGCAGTATTTT. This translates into CASSLFGGNTDTQYF.

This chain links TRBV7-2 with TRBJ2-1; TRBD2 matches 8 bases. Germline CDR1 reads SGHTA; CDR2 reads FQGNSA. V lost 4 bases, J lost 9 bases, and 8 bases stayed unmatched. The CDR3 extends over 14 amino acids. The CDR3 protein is CASSSGGVRLEQFF. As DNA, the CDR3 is TGTGCCAGCAGCTCGGGGGGGGTTCGTCTTGAGCAGTTCTTC.

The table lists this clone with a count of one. This CDR3 is CATGLLNTEAFF. The CDR3 nucleotides are TGTGCCACCGGACTTTTGAACACTGAAGCTTTCTTT. The gene calls are TRBV10-3 and TRBJ1-1; no clear D gene. This CDR3 is built from 12 residues. Germline CDR1 is ENHRY and CDR2 is SYGVKD. V was pared by 10 bases and J by 0 bases, with 9 bases between.

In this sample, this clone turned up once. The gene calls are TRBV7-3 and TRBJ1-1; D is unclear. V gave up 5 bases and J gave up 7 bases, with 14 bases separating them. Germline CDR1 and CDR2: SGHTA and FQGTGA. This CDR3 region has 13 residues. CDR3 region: CASSQYRDLEAFF. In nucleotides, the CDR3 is TGTGCCAGCAGCCAATACAGAGACCTTGAAGCTTTCTTT.

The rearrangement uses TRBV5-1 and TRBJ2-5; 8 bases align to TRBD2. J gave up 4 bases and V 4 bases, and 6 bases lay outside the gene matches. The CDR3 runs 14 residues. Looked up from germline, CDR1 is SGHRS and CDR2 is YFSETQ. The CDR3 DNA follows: TGCGCCAGCAGCACCCTTCGGGGGGGAGAGACCCAGTACTTC. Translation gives CASSTLRGGETQYF.

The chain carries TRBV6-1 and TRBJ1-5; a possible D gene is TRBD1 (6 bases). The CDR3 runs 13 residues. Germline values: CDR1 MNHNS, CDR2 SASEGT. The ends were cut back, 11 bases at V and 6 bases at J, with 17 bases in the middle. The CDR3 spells CAFSLGGSQPQHF. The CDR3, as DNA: TGTGCCTTTTCCCTCGGGGGCAGTCAGCCCCAGCATTTT.

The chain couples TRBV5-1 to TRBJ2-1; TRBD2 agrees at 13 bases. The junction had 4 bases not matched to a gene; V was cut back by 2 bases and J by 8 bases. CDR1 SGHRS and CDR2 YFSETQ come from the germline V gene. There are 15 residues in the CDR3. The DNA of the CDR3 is TGCGCCAGCAGCTTTACTAGCGGGGGGGCCTATGAGCAGTTCTTC. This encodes CASSFTSGGAYEQFF.

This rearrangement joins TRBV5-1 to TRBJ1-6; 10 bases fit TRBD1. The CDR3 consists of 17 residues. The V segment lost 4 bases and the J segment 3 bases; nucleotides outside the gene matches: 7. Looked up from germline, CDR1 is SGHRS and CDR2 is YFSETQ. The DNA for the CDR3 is TGCGCCAGCAGCGGCGACAGGGGGCAGAGCTATAATTCACCCCTCCACTTT. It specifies CASSGDRGQSYNSPLHF.

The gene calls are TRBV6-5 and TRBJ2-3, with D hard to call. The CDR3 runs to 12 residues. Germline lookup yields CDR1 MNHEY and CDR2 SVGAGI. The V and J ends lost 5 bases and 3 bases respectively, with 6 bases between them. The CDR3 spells CASSGQTDTQYF. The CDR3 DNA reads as TGTGCCAGCAGTGGTCAGACAGATACGCAGTATTTT.

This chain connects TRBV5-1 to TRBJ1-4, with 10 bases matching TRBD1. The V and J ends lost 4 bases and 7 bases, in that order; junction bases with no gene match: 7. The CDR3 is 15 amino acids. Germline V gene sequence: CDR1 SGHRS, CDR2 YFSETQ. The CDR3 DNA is TGCGCCAGCAGCGCCGCCGGGACAGGGGTTGAAAAACTGTTTTTT. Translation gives CASSAAGTGVEKLFF.